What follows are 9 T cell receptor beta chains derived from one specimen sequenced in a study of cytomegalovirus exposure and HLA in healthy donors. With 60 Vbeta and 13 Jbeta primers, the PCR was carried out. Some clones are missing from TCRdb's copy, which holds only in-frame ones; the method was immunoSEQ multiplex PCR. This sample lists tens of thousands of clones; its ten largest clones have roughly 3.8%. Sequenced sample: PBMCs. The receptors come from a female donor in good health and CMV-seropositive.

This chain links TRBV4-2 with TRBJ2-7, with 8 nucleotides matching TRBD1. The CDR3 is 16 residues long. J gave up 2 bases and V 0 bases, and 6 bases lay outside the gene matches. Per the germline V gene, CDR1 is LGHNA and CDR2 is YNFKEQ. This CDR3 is CASSQEAQGAAYEQYF. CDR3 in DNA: TGTGCCAGCAGCCAAGAAGCTCAGGGGGCGGCCTACGAGCAGTACTTC.

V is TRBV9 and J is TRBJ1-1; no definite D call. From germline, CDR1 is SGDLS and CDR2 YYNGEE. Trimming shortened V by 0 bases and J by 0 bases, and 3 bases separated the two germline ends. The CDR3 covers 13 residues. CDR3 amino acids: CASSVAMNTEAFF. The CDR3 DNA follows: TGTGCCAGCAGCGTAGCCATGAACACTGAAGCTTTCTTT.

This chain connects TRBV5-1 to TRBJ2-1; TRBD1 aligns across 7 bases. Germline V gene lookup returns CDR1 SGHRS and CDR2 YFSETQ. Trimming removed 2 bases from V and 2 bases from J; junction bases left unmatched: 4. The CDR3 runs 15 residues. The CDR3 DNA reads TGCGCCAGCAGCTTAGACAGGGAAGCCTACAATGAGCAGTTCTTC. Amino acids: CASSLDREAYNEQFF.

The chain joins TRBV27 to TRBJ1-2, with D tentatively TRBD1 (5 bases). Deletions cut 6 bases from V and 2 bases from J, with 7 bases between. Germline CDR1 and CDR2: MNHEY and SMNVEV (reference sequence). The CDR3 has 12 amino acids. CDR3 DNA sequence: TGTGCCAGCAGGGGGCTCAACTATGGCTACACCTTC. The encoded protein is CASRGLNYGYTF.

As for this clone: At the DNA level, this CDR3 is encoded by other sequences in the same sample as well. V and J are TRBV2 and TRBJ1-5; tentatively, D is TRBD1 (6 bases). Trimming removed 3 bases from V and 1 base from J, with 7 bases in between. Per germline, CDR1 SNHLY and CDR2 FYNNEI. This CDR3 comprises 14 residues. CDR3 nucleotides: TGTGCCAGCAGTGACACAGGGAGCAATCAGCCCCAGCATTTT. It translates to CASSDTGSNQPQHF.

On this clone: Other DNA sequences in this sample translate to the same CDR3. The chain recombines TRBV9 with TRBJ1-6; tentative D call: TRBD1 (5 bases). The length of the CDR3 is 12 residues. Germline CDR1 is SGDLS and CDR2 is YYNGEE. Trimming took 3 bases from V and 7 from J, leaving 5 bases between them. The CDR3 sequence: CASSAGNSPLHF. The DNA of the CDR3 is TGTGCCAGCAGCGCAGGGAATTCACCCCTCCACTTT.

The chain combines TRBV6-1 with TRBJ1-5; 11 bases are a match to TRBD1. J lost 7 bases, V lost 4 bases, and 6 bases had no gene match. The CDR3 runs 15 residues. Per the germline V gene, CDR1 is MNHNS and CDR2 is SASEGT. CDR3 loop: CASSGSGTGGQPQHF. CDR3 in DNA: TGTGCCAGCAGTGGTTCCGGGACAGGGGGACAGCCCCAGCATTTT.

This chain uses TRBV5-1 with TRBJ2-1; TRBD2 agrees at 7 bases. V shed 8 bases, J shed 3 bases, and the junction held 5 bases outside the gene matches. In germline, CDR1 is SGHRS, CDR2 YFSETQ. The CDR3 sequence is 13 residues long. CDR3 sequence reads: CASASGLYNEQFF. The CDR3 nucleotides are TGCGCCAGTGCTAGCGGACTCTACAATGAGCAGTTCTTC.

This chain's CDR3 is CASSEGDKGDQPQHF. In DNA, the CDR3 is TGCGCCAGCAGTGAGGGGGACAAGGGGGATCAGCCCCAGCATTTT. V is TRBV10-1 and J is TRBJ1-5, with D possibly TRBD1 on 6 matching bases. Trimming left V 2 bases short and J 5 bases short, with 13 bases between. CDR1 is WNHNN, CDR2 SYGVQD, per germline (reference sequence). CDR3 size: 15 residues.